This T cell receptor (beta chain) was retrieved from a study of immune evolution from preneoplasia to lung adenocarcinoma. This CDR3 comprises 14 residues. Germline lookup yields CDR1 LGHNA and CDR2 YNFKEQ. V lost 1 base to trimming and J lost 3 bases; unmatched junction nucleotides: 0. This clone was observed many times. TCRdb's copy holds only in-frame clones and misses some; the assay was immunoSEQ multiplex PCR. The table shows fewer than 50,000 clones, with over 75% occurring only once. This sequence was found in a person in their sixties with lung adenocarcinoma. Sequencing was performed on FFPE invasive lung adenocarcinoma tissue. The V gene is TRBV4-2, the J gene TRBJ2-1; 7 bases line up with TRBD1. The CDR3 DNA follows: TGTGCCAGCAGCCAAGGACAGGGCTACAATGAGCAGTTCTTC. It specifies CASSQGQGYNEQFF.